These 5 T cell receptor beta chains share one sample of origin, sequenced in a study of cytomegalovirus exposure and HLA in healthy donors. The PCR used 60 Vbeta and 13 Jbeta primers. Here immunoSEQ multiplex PCR was the method, and the copy in TCRdb shows in-frame clones only, minus some. Recorded here are about 130,000 clones; the top ten clones represent about 2.2%. The sample consisted of PBMCs. The receptors were sampled from a man aged 40-49 years in good health and CMV-seronegative.

The chain couples TRBV6-1 to TRBJ2-3; tentatively, D is TRBD1 (6 bases). Germline CDR1 MNHNS, CDR2 SASEGT. Trimming removed 0 bases from V and 0 bases from J, with 16 bases in between. This CDR3 contains 18 residues. The CDR3 reads CASSEAGATPYSTDTQYF. The CDR3 DNA reads as TGTGCCAGCAGTGAAGCGGGGGCTACTCCCTATAGCACAGATACGCAGTATTTT.

The chain links TRBV19 to TRBJ1-1; the D gene is possibly TRBD1 (6 bases). This CDR3 spans 15 amino acids. Germline CDR1 LNHDA, CDR2 SQIVND (reference sequence). Deletions cut 5 bases from V and 1 base from J, with 14 bases between. The CDR3 coding sequence is TGTGCCAGTAGTGTAACAGGGTACGGGAACACTGAAGCTTTCTTT. This codes for CASSVTGYGNTEAFF.

The chain uses TRBV5-1 and TRBJ1-1; D is perhaps TRBD1 (5 bases). Germline values: CDR1 SGHRS, CDR2 YFSETQ. The CDR3 sequence is 13 residues long. The V gene lost 5 bases and the J gene lost 2 bases, with 10 bases spanning the gap. The CDR3, as DNA: TGCGCCAGCAGACAAGACAGCAACACTGAAGCTTTCTTT. Amino acids: CASRQDSNTEAFF.

The chain is built from TRBV5-1 and TRBJ2-5; 7 nucleotides match TRBD1. With 7 bases clipped from V and 4 bases from J, the junction kept 13 bases outside the gene matches. Germline V gene sequence: CDR1 SGHRS, CDR2 YFSETQ. The CDR3 sequence is 15 residues long. CDR3 nucleotide sequence: TGCGCCAGCGGTTCAGGGGACAGATCCCCAGAGACCCAGTACTTC. It is translated as CASGSGDRSPETQYF. Complete variable domain (other parts from reference TRBV5-1 and TRBJ2-5): KAGVTQTPRYLIKTRGQQVTLSCSPISGHRSVSWYQQTPGQGLQFLFEYFSETQRNKGNFPGRFSGRQFSNSRSEMNVSTLELGDSALYLCASGSGDRSPETQYFGPGTRLLVL.

The gene calls are TRBV7-6 and TRBJ2-2, with TRBD2 matching over 9 bases. The CDR3 length is 15 residues. V shed 3 bases, J shed 2 bases, and the junction held 1 base outside the gene matches. The V gene's germline CDR1 is SGHVS and CDR2 FNYEAQ. As DNA, the CDR3 is TGTGCCAGCAGCTTGACTAGCGGAAACACCGGGGAGCTGTTTTTT. Translating it yields CASSLTSGNTGELFF.